This TCR beta chain was profiled in a study of blood T cells in healthy people across ages. CDR3 length: 17 amino acids. CDR1 is SGHDN and CDR2 is FVKESK in the germline V gene. The use of a sample-barcoded 5' primer and a J-beta primer mix characterized a second PCR of roughly 7 to 11 cycles. TCRdb passed the 5' RACE reads through MiXCR, listing each CDR3 protein once. The data contain hundreds of thousands of distinct CDR3 sequences, around 45% of them seen just once; the ten biggest clones take up approximately 32%. This TCR came from a woman between 55 and 75 years old in good health. The J gene is TRBJ2-7, the V gene TRBV14; no clear D gene. The last part of the DNA fits TRBJ2-5 better; the J call may be wrong. The sample was blood. The CDR3 sequence: CASSQVRMWEQQETQYF. CDR3 bases: TGTGCCAGCAGCCAAGTAAGGATGTGGGAACAGCAAGAGACCCAGTACTTC.